The 29 T cell receptor beta chains in this list originate from one sample, sequenced in a study of T cell repertoires in cytomegalovirus infection. A single record per CDR3 protein comes from TCRdb applying MiXCR to the reads. The sample holds under 200,000 distinct CDR3 sequences, about 20% seen once. Their cognate antigens are unknown. The input for sequencing was CD8+ T cells from cultured PBMCs, taken from culture after CMV antigen stimulation. The receptors originated from a human donor in good health (CMV status not recorded). Some clones in this sample may be carry-over from other donors' samples.

The chain uses TRBV11-2 and TRBJ1-2; D gene uncertain. The CDR3 runs 14 residues. The ends were cut back, 0 bases at V and 4 bases at J, with 9 bases in the middle. Germline V lookup: CDR1 SGHAT, CDR2 FQNNGV. CDR3 sequence: CASSLEGTGYGYTF. The CDR3 region has the DNA TGTGCCAGCAGCTTAGAGGGAACGGGCTATGGCTACACCTTC.

The CDR3 loop is CASSRGLAGATDTQYF. As DNA, the CDR3 is TGTGCCAGCAGCAGGGGACTAGCGGGAGCCACAGATACGCAGTATTTT. This sequence joins TRBV7-6 and TRBJ2-3, with TRBD2 identical over 14 bases. Trimming took 5 bases from V and 2 from J; bases not matched to a gene: 3. Germline CDR1 and CDR2: SGHVS and FNYEAQ. This CDR3 spans 16 amino acids.

The gene calls are TRBV7-2 and TRBJ1-2; unclear D gene. CDR3 length: 16 amino acids. Between the trimmed V and J ends, which lost 1 base and 0 bases, there was a span of 12 bases. CDR1 and CDR2 (germline): SGHTA, FQGNSA. This CDR3 is CASSLDGGAPNYGYTF. CDR3 DNA sequence: TGTGCCAGCAGCTTAGACGGCGGAGCACCTAACTATGGCTACACCTTC.

The chain combines TRBV2 with TRBJ1-2; 7 bases are a match to TRBD1. The CDR3 extends over 14 amino acids. Trimming cost V 3 bases and J 4 bases; bases outside gene matches: 5. Germline CDR1 and CDR2: SNHLY and FYNNEI. The CDR3, as DNA: TGTGCCAGCAGTGACTCCAGGGGGGTCTATGGCTACACCTTC. This gives the protein CASSDSRGVYGYTF.

The rearrangement uses TRBV6-6 and TRBJ1-3; 8 positions agree with TRBD1. This CDR3 has 14 residues. Germline CDR1 is MNHNY and CDR2 is SVGAGI (reference sequence). J lost 3 bases, V lost 6 bases, and 4 bases had no gene match. CDR3 sequence (DNA): TGTGCCAGCAGCCCCGACAGGGGTGGAAACACCATATATTTT. Amino acid sequence: CASSPDRGGNTIYF.

This chain uses TRBV7-2 with TRBJ1-1; the D is unclear. CDR1 is SGHTA, CDR2 FQGNSA, per germline. The CDR3 loop spans 14 amino acids. The V end was cut by 2 bases, the J end by 4 bases, with 11 bases between. CDR3 nucleotide sequence: TGTGCCAGCAGCTTATATAGTCACGGCACTGAAGCTTTCTTT. Protein product: CASSLYSHGTEAFF. The full variable domain, completed using reference TRBV7-2 and TRBJ1-1, is GAGVSQSPSNKVTEKGKDVELRCDPISGHTALYWYRQSLGQGLEFLIYFQGNSAPDKSGLPSDRFSAERTGGSVSTLTIQRTQQEDSAVYLCASSLYSHGTEAFFGQGTRLTVV.

This clonotype has more than one count but fewer than ten. J is TRBJ2-2 and V is TRBV7-6; D is undetermined. V lost 1 base to trimming and J lost 0 bases, with 9 bases between them. Per the germline V gene, CDR1 is SGHVS and CDR2 is FNYEAQ. The CDR3 has 16 residues. The DNA of the CDR3 is TGTGCCAGCAGCTTAGAGGCACAGCCGAACACCGGGGAGCTGTTTTTT. As protein: CASSLEAQPNTGELFF.

This clonotype occurred a few times. V usage is TRBV7-9 and J usage is TRBJ2-5; TRBD2 is a possible D gene (5 bases). Looked up from germline, CDR1 is SEHNR and CDR2 is FQNEAQ (reference sequence). The V gene lost 1 base and the J gene lost 0 bases, with 15 bases spanning the gap. This CDR3 is 17 amino acids long. The CDR3 loop is CASSLGGQAAYQETQYF. In DNA form, the CDR3 reads TGTGCCAGCAGCTTAGGAGGGCAGGCAGCATACCAAGAGACCCAGTACTTC.

The chain joins TRBV19 to TRBJ1-1, with D perhaps matching TRBD1 (5 bases). V was pared by 0 bases and J by 1 base, with 21 bases between. This CDR3 contains 19 residues. Germline-derived CDR1 and CDR2 are LNHDA and SQIVND (reference sequence). In DNA form, the CDR3 reads TGTGCCAGTAGTATAGATCCTAGAGATCGAGGGGCGCGGAACACTGAAGCTTTCTTT. Translating it yields CASSIDPRDRGARNTEAFF. Looking up the rest from reference TRBV19 and TRBJ1-1 gives the full variable domain: DGGITQSPKYLFRKEGQNVTLSCEQNLNHDAMYWYRQDPGQGLRLIYYSQIVNDFQKGDIAEGYSVSREKKESFPLTVTSAQKNPTAFYLCASSIDPRDRGARNTEAFFGQGTRLTVV.

This clonotype was counted a few times. V usage is TRBV12-3 or TRBV12-4 and J usage is TRBJ1-1; D unclear. Between the trimmed V and J ends, which lost 6 bases and 2 bases, there was a span of 7 bases. This CDR3 is built from 12 residues. CDR3 nucleotide sequence: TGTGCCAGCAGCTACTATAACACTGAAGCTTTCTTT. Protein: CASSYYNTEAFF.

This clonotype was counted once. The chain has TRBV5-1 and TRBJ2-7; 7 bases agree with TRBD2. CDR3 length: 14 amino acids. The junction had 6 bases not matched to a gene; V was cut back by 2 bases and J by 4 bases. The germline gives CDR1 SGHRS, CDR2 YFSETQ. DNA for the CDR3: TGCGCCAGCAGCTTACCGGACGGGAGGTACGAGCAGTACTTC. Amino acid sequence: CASSLPDGRYEQYF. Based on the CDR3 plus reference TRBV5-1 and TRBJ2-7, the full variable domain is KAGVTQTPRYLIKTRGQQVTLSCSPISGHRSVSWYQQTPGQGLQFLFEYFSETQRNKGNFPGRFSGRQFSNSRSEMNVSTLELGDSALYLCASSLPDGRYEQYFGPGTRLTVT.

This clonotype was found a few times. The V call is TRBV27, the J call TRBJ2-1, with D perhaps given as TRBD1 or TRBD2 (5 bases each). Germline V gene lookup returns CDR1 MNHEY and CDR2 SMNVEV (reference sequence). This CDR3 comprises 14 residues. V gave up 8 bases and J gave up 5 bases, with 16 bases separating them. CDR3 nucleotides: TGTGCCAGCGCTTCCGGGACCTACCACAATGAGCAGTTCTTC. Its translation: CASASGTYHNEQFF.

This clonotype was detected only a few times. This sequence joins TRBV4-3 and TRBJ1-6; D is undetermined. V was trimmed by 0 bases and J by 9 bases, leaving 9 bases between them. Germline CDR1 reads LGHNA; CDR2 reads YSLEER. The CDR3 totals 14 residues. CDR3 sequence reads: CASSQEARSSPLHF. DNA of the CDR3: TGCGCCAGCAGCCAAGAGGCTCGGAGTTCACCCCTCCACTTT.

This clonotype has a handful of counts. V and J are TRBV7-2 and TRBJ1-4; no definite D call. This CDR3 is built from 14 residues. The germline V gene has CDR1 SGHTA and CDR2 FQGNSA. Between the trimmed V and J ends, which lost 3 bases and 0 bases, there was a span of 5 bases. In DNA form, the CDR3 reads TGTGCCAGCAGCTTTTCTGCAACTAATGAAAAACTGTTTTTT. It yields the protein CASSFSATNEKLFF.

The chain joins TRBV6-1 to TRBJ1-5, with 7 bases that match TRBD1. Germline CDR1 and CDR2: MNHNS and SASEGT. With V trimmed by 6 bases and J by 1 base, 6 bases remained unmatched. The CDR3 covers 15 residues. The CDR3 loop is CASRTGLRSNQPQHF. CDR3 nucleotides: TGTGCCAGCAGGACAGGGTTGAGAAGCAATCAGCCCCAGCATTTT.

The rearrangement joins TRBV14 to TRBJ1-1; D is uncertain. Germline V gene sequence: CDR1 SGHDN, CDR2 FVKESK. The CDR3 sequence is 13 residues long. The V gene lost 6 bases and the J gene lost 4 bases, with 12 bases spanning the gap. For the CDR3, the DNA is TGTGCCAGCAGAGAAGCCTCATCCACTGAAGCTTTCTTT. It encodes CASREASSTEAFF. Supplemented by reference TRBV14 and TRBJ1-1, the full variable domain reads EAGVTQFPSHSVIEKGQTVTLRCDPISGHDNLYWYRRVMGKEIKFLLHFVKESKQDESGMPNNRFLAERTGGTYSTLKVQPAELEDSGVYFCASREASSTEAFFGQGTRLTVV.

This clonotype was seen more than once but under ten times. The gene calls are TRBV7-2 and TRBJ2-3; 8 bases are shared with TRBD1. Germline CDR1 and CDR2: SGHTA and FQGNSA. The CDR3 is made up of 15 amino acids. V trimming: 5 bases; J trimming: 5 bases; junction bases outside the gene matches: 9. DNA of the CDR3: TGTGCCAGCAGCCCCTCTGACAGGGGTTTAGATACGCAGTATTTT. Its protein product is CASSPSDRGLDTQYF.

The chain uses TRBV7-8 and TRBJ2-3; possible D gene TRBD2, 7 bases. V lost 1 base, J lost 0 bases, and 17 bases lay in between. The length of the CDR3 is 18 residues. Germline CDR1 and CDR2: SGHVS and FQNEAQ. CDR3 bases: TGTGCCAGCAGCTTAGATTGGAGAGGGGGGGCTAGCACAGATACGCAGTATTTT. It specifies CASSLDWRGGASTDTQYF.

This chain connects TRBV4-3 to TRBJ1-5; 9 nucleotides align to TRBD1. V was pared by 4 bases and J by 7 bases, with 8 bases of the junction left unmatched. CDR3 length: 15 residues. CDR1 and CDR2 from the germline V gene are LGHNA and YSLEER. CDR3 region: CASSPGTGIMQPQHF. The DNA for the CDR3 is TGCGCCAGCAGCCCGGGGACAGGGATCATGCAGCCCCAGCATTTT.

The chain has TRBV6-2 or TRBV6-3 and TRBJ1-6, with D uncertain. The CDR3 sequence is 12 residues long. CDR1 and CDR2 (germline): MNHEY, SVGEGT. V lost 10 bases and J lost 6, with 10 bases in between. CDR3 residues: CATGPFNSPLHF. In DNA form, the CDR3 reads TGTGCCACCGGACCCTTTAATTCACCCCTCCACTTT.

The chain combines TRBV20-1 with TRBJ2-3, with 9 positions matching TRBD2. This CDR3 is built from 16 residues. CDR1 DFQATT and CDR2 SNEGSKA come from the germline V gene (reference sequence). Unmatched junction bases numbered 6, after V lost 0 bases and J lost 2 bases. The CDR3 loop reads CSAREGSGGITDTQYF. The CDR3 DNA follows: TGCAGTGCTAGAGAAGGAAGCGGGGGGATCACAGATACGCAGTATTTT.

CDR3 sequence: CASSQGTSGGYYEQYF. The CDR3 DNA is TGCGCCAGCAGCCAGGGGACTAGCGGGGGATACTACGAGCAGTACTTC. The chain couples TRBV4-1 to TRBJ2-7; 14 bases are a match to TRBD2. The CDR3 is 16 residues long. The germline gives CDR1 MGHRA, CDR2 YSYEKL. The V and J ends lost 3 bases and 3 bases, in that order; junction bases with no gene match: 4.

This clonotype occurred many times. The rearrangement links TRBV27 to TRBJ2-7, with 9 nucleotides matching TRBD1. Losses at the gene ends were 5 bases for V and 5 bases for J; bases not matched to a gene: 10. The CDR3 runs 15 residues. CDR1 and CDR2 from the germline V gene are MNHEY and SMNVEV (reference sequence). The CDR3 nucleotides read TGTGCCAGCAGTCCCGTGACAGGGGGGTTCAACGAGCAGTACTTC. Translating gives CASSPVTGGFNEQYF.

This clonotype appeared many times. V gene TRBV7-9 combines with J gene TRBJ2-1; TRBD2 matches at 14 bases. V dropped 5 bases and J dropped 0; count of bases not matched to a gene: 12. This CDR3 is 20 amino acids long. Germline CDR1 is SEHNR and CDR2 is FQNEAQ (reference sequence). CDR3: CASSPPPGLAGASSYNEQFF. CDR3 sequence (DNA): TGTGCCAGCAGCCCCCCCCCGGGACTAGCGGGGGCTAGCTCCTACAATGAGCAGTTCTTC. The full variable domain, completed using reference TRBV7-9 and TRBJ2-1, is DTGVSQNPRHKITKRGQNVTFRCDPISEHNRLYWYRQTLGQGPEFLTYFQNEAQLEKSRLLSDRFSAERPKGSFSTLEIQRTEQGDSAMYLCASSPPPGLAGASSYNEQFFGPGTRLTVL.

The sample holds a few counts of this clonotype. This chain connects TRBV7-3 to TRBJ2-3; D not resolved. V dropped 5 bases and J dropped 2 bases, with 14 bases sitting between them. The CDR3 has 15 residues. Germline V lookup: CDR1 SGHTA, CDR2 FQGTGA. CDR3 bases: TGTGCCAGCAGCACTAATCCCGTTTACACAGATACGCAGTATTTT. It yields the protein CASSTNPVYTDTQYF.

This clonotype has just a few counts. The chain carries TRBV7-3 and TRBJ2-1; 8 bases are shared with TRBD2. The CDR3 has 14 residues. Germline loops: CDR1 SGHTA, CDR2 FQGTGA. Trimming took 5 bases from V and 4 from J; bases not matched to a gene: 4. This CDR3 reads CASSPSGGYNEQFF. The DNA for the CDR3 is TGTGCCAGCAGCCCCAGCGGGGGTTACAATGAGCAGTTCTTC. Full variable domain (missing parts from reference TRBV7-3 and TRBJ2-1): GAGVSQTPSNKVTEKGKYVELRCDPISGHTALYWYRQSLGQGPEFLIYFQGTGAADDSGLPNDRFFAVRPEGSVSTLKIQRTERGDSAVYLCASSPSGGYNEQFFGPGTRLTVL.

The chain is built from TRBV7-2 and TRBJ2-1; no definite D call. V lost 9 bases to trimming and J lost 0 bases, with 9 bases between them. There are 13 residues in the CDR3. Germline assignment: CDR1 SGHTA and CDR2 FQGNSA. The CDR3 spells CASKTSSYNEQFF. CDR3 DNA: TGTGCCAGTAAGACAAGCTCCTACAATGAGCAGTTCTTC. Full variable domain (outside the CDR3, taken from reference TRBV7-2 and TRBJ2-1): GAGVSQSPSNKVTEKGKDVELRCDPISGHTALYWYRQSLGQGLEFLIYFQGNSAPDKSGLPSDRFSAERTGGSVSTLTIQRTQQEDSAVYLCASKTSSYNEQFFGPGTRLTVL.

This clonotype was counted at least ten times. The chain links TRBV11-3 to TRBJ2-2; D unresolved. Germline loops: CDR1 SGHNT, CDR2 YENEEA. The CDR3 is 14 residues long. Trimming removed 6 bases from V and 3 bases from J, with 11 bases in between. The CDR3 reads CASRSGRDTGELFF. The CDR3 DNA sequence: TGTGCCAGCAGATCCGGTAGAGACACCGGGGAGCTGTTTTTT.

V gene TRBV6-2 or TRBV6-3 combines with J gene TRBJ2-2; D is perhaps TRBD1 (6 bases). Germline CDR1 reads MNHEY; CDR2 reads SVGEGT. This CDR3 region has 16 residues. The germline V and J ends were trimmed by 8 bases and 1 base, with 17 bases remaining between them. The CDR3 protein is CASDVTGIRNTGELFF. The CDR3 DNA reads as TGTGCCAGCGACGTCACAGGGATTCGGAACACCGGGGAGCTGTTTTTT.